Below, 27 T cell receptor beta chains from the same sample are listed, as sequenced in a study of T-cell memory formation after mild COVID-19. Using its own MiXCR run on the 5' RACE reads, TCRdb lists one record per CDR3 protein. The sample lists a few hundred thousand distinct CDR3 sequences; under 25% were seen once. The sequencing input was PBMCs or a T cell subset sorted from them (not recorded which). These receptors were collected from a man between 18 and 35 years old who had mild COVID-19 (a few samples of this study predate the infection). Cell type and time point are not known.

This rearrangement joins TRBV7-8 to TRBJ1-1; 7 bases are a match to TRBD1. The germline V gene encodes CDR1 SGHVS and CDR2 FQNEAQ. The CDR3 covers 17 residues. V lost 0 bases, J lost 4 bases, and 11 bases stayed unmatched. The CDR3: CASSLALQGWRSTEAFF. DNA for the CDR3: TGTGCCAGCAGCTTAGCGTTACAGGGGTGGAGGAGCACTGAAGCTTTCTTT.

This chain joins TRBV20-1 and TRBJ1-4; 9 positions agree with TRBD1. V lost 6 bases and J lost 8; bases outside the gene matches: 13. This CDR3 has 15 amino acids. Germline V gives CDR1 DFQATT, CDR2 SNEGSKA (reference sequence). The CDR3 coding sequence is TGCAGTGCCCACGACAGGGGACAGGGACGGGAAAAACTGTTTTTT. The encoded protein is CSAHDRGQGREKLFF.

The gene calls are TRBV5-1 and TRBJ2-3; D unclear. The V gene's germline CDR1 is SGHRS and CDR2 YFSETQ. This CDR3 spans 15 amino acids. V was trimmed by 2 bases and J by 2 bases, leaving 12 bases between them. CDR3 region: CASSLLSTYTDTQYF. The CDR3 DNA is TGCGCCAGCAGCTTATTGTCTACATACACAGATACGCAGTATTTT.

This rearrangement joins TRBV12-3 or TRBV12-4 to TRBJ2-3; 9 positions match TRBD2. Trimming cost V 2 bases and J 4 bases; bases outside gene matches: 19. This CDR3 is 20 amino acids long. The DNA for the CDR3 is TGTGCCAGCAGTTTAAATTTTCGTTTTGTGGGGACTAGCCCCGCAGATACGCAGTATTTT. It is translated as CASSLNFRFVGTSPADTQYF.

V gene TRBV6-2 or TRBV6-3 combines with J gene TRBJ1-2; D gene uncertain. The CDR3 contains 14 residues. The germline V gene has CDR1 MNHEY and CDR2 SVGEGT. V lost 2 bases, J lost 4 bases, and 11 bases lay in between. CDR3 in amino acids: CASSYRGRSYGYTF. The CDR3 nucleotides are TGTGCCAGCAGTTACCGGGGAAGGTCCTATGGCTACACCTTC.

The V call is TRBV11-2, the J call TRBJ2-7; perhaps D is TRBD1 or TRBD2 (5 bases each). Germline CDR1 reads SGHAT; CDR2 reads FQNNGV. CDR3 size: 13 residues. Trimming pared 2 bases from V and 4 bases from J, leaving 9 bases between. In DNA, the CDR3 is TGTGCCAGCAGCTTAAGGGGAGAGTACGAGCAGTACGTC. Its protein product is CASSLRGEYEQYV.

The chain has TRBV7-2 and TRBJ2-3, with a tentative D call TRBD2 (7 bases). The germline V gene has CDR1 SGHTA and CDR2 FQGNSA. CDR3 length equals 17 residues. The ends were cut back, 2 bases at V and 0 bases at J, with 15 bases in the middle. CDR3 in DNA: TGTGCCAGCAGCTTAAACCCCGCGGGGGCGAGCACAGATACGCAGTATTTT. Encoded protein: CASSLNPAGASTDTQYF.

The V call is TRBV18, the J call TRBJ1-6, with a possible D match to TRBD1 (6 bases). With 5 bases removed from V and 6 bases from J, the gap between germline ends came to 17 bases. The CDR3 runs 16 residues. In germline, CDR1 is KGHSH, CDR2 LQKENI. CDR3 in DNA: TGTGCCAGCTCATCGGGTATACAGGGCTCTAATTCACCCCTCCACTTT. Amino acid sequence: CASSSGIQGSNSPLHF.

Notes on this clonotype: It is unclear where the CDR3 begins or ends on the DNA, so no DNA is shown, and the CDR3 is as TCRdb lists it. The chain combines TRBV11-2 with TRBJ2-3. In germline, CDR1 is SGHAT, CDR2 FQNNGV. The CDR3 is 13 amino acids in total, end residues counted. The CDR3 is CASSFFGPDTQYF.

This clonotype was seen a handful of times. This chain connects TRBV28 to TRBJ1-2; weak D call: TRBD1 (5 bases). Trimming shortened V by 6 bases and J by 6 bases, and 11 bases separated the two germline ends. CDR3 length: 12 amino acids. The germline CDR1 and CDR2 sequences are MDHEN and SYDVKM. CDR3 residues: CASRRIGDGYTF. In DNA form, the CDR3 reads TGTGCCAGCAGGCGAATAGGGGATGGCTACACCTTC.

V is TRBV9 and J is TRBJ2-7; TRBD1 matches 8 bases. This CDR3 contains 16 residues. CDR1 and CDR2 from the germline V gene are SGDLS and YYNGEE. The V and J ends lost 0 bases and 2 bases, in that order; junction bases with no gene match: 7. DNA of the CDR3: TGTGCCAGCAGCGTAGGATCCAGGACAGGGACCTACGAGCAGTACTTC. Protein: CASSVGSRTGTYEQYF.

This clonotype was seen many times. The chain's CDR3 is CASSFSQAGGEQYF. The CDR3 DNA is TGCGCCAGCAGCTTTTCCCAAGCGGGGGGCGAGCAGTACTTC. This sequence joins TRBV5-1 and TRBJ2-7, with 9 bases matching TRBD2. Germline CDR1 is SGHRS and CDR2 is YFSETQ. V was pared by 2 bases and J by 6 bases, with 6 bases of the junction left unmatched. This CDR3 spans 14 amino acids.

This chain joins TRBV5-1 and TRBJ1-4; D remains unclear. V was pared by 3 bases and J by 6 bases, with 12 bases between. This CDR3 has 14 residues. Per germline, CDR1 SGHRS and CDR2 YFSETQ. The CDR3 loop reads CASSYFGSDEKLFF. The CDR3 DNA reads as TGCGCCAGCAGCTACTTCGGGTCGGATGAAAAACTGTTTTTT.

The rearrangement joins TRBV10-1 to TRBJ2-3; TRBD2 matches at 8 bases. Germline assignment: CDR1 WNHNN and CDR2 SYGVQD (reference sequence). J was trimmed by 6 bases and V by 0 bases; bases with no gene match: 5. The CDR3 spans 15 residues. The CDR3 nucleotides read TGCGCCAGCAGTGAGTCGGCCGGCGGGAGGGATACGCAGTATTTT. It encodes CASSESAGGRDTQYF.

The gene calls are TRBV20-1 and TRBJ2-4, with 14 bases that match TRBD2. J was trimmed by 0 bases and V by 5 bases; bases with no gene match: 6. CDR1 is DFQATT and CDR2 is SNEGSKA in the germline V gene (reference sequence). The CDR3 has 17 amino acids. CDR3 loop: CSAVGTSGGSAKNIQYF. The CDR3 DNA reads TGCAGTGCTGTCGGGACTAGCGGGGGATCAGCCAAAAACATTCAGTACTTC.

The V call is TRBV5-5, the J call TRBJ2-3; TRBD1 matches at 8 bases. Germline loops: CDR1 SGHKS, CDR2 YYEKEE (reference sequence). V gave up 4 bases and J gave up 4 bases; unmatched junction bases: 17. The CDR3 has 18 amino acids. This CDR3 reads CASSRNPGQASIPDTQYF. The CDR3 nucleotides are TGTGCCAGCAGCAGAAACCCGGGACAGGCTTCCATCCCAGATACGCAGTATTTT.

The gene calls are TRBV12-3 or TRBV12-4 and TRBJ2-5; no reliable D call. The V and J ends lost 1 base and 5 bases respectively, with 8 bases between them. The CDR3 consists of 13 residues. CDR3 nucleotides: TGTGCCAGCAGTTTAGGGTTTCTGGAGACCCAGTACTTC. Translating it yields CASSLGFLETQYF.

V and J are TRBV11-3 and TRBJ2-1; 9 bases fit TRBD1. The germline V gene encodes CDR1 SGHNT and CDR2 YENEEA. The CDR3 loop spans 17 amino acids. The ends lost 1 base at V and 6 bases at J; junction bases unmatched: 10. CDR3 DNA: TGTGCCAGCAGCTTAGGCCCTGGACAGGGGACGGGCAATGAGCAGTTCTTC. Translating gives CASSLGPGQGTGNEQFF.

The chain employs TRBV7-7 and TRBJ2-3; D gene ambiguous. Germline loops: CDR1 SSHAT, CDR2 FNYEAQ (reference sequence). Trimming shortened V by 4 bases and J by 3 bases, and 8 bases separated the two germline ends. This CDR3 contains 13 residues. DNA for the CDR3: TGTGCCAGCAGCTCCTACGGAACAGATACGCAGTATTTT. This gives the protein CASSSYGTDTQYF.

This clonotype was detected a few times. This CDR3 is CASSYPRTGGVLETQYF. CDR3 nucleotides: TGTGCCAGCAGTTACCCTCGGACAGGGGGAGTCCTGGAGACCCAGTACTTC. The rearrangement uses TRBV6-6 and TRBJ2-5; 10 bases are a match to TRBD1. Germline trimming cut 2 bases from V and 5 bases from J; bases unmatched to any gene: 11. CDR1 is MNHNY and CDR2 is SVGAGI in the germline V gene (reference sequence). The CDR3 totals 17 residues.

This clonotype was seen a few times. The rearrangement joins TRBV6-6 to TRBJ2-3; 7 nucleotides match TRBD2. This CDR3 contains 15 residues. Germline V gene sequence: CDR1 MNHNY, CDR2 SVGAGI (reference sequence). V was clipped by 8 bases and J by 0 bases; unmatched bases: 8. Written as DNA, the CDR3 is TGTGCCAGCCGGGATCTAGCGGCGAGCACAGATACGCAGTATTTT. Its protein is CASRDLAASTDTQYF.

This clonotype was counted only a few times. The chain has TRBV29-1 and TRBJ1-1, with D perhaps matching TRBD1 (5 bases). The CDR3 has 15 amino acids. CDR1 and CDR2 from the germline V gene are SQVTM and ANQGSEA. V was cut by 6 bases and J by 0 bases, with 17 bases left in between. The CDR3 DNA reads TGCAGCGTAGCCGCGGGGTGGGGGATGAACACTGAAGCTTTCTTT. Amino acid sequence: CSVAAGWGMNTEAFF.

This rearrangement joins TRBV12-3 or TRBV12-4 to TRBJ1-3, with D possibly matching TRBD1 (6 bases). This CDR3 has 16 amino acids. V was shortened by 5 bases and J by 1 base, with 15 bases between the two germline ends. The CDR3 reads CASSLRTGQSGNTIYF. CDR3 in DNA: TGTGCCAGCAGTCTCCGTACAGGGCAATCTGGAAACACCATATATTTT.

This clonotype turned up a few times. The CDR3 DNA follows: TGTGCCAGCAGTCAGGGATATGTCCCCGGGGAGCTGTTTTTT. This translates into CASSQGYVPGELFF. The V call is TRBV5-5, the J call TRBJ2-2, with a possible D match to TRBD1 (5 bases). Trimming shortened V by 5 bases and J by 6 bases, and 14 bases separated the two germline ends. The CDR3 is 14 residues long. Germline lookup yields CDR1 SGHKS and CDR2 YYEKEE (reference sequence).

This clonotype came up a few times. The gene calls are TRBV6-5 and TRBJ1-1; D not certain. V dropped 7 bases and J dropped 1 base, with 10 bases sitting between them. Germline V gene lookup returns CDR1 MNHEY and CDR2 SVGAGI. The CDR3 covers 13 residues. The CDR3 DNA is TGTGCCAGCACCTCACCTGGGAACACTGAAGCTTTCTTT. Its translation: CASTSPGNTEAFF.

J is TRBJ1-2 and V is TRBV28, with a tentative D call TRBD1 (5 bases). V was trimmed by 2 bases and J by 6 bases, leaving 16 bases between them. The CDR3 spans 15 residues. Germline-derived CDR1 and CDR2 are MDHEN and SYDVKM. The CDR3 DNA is TGTGCCAGCAGTTTAGACCACATCGGGGGGGATGGCTACACCTTC. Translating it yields CASSLDHIGGDGYTF.

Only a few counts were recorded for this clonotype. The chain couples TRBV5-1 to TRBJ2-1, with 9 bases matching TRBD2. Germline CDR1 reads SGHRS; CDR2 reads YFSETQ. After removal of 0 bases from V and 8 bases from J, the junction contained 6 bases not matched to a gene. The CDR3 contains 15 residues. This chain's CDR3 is CASSLARSGGYEQFF. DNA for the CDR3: TGCGCCAGCAGCTTGGCGCGTAGCGGGGGATATGAGCAGTTCTTC.